Ten or more counts support the clone carrying this T cell receptor (beta chain). This sample was taken from a study of T-cell reconstitution after alpha-beta-depleted transplantation in children. A TCRbeta library incorporating unique molecular identifiers was prepared. From the PCR reads, TCRdb called clonotypes with MiXCR, one entry per CDR3 protein. The sample records 85,000 to 120,000 distinct CDR3 sequences, under 7% being singletons. Per germline, CDR1 MDHEN and CDR2 SYDVKM. The CDR3 has 16 residues. The ends were cut back, 2 bases at V and 2 bases at J, with 16 bases in the middle. The sample here was PBMCs, mostly from graft donor cells, taken 60 days after TCRalphabeta/CD19-depleted stem cell transplant. J is TRBJ2-7 and V is TRBV28, with D perhaps TRBD1 or TRBD2 (5 bases each). The clonotype originates from a female patient between 2 and 15 years old who had a stem cell transplant for Fanconi anemia, so the T cells may come from the graft donor. The CDR3 loop reads CASSLMEDSGTYEQYF. CDR3 nucleotides: TGTGCCAGCAGTTTAATGGAAGACAGCGGAACCTACGAGCAGTACTTC.